This T cell receptor beta chain emerged from a study of cytomegalovirus exposure and HLA in healthy donors. Study information: In terms of ancestry, the Caucasian-associated cluster contained 75% to 90% of the roughly 400 genotyped donors.

It was with 60 Vbeta and 13 Jbeta primers that the PCR ran. Measured with immunoSEQ multiplex PCR; TCRdb has only the in-frame clones, and not every one. Of about 130,000 clones listed, 65% to 85% are singletons. Study-level findings and limits: Later analysis associated a missense DCLRE1C variant with TCR beta V- and J-gene trimming.

The donors comprised healthy bone marrow donors. When sampled, the donors appeared nominally healthy, though they likely had unrecorded immune exposures. J was trimmed by 4 bases and V by 2 bases; bases with no gene match: 7. Germline loops: CDR1 SEHNR, CDR2 FQNEAQ (reference sequence). The CDR3 contains 15 residues. A note on this clone: Its antigen is still unknown.

The chain has TRBV7-9 and TRBJ2-5, with 7 bases lining up with TRBD1. The sample comprised PBMCs. The receptor's source is a woman aged 18-35 years in good health and CMV-seronegative. Here the CDR3 DNA reads TGTGCCAGCAGCTTACGACAGGGTTTTGGAGAGACCCAGTACTTC. This gives the protein CASSLRQGFGETQYF.